This entry is about one T cell receptor (beta chain). Its specificity is not known. This sample was included in a study of Graves' ophthalmopathy and Graves' hyperthyroidism. V shed 0 bases and J shed 6 bases, with 17 bases lying between them. The length of the CDR3 is 17 residues. The germline gives CDR1 SGHDN, CDR2 FVKESK. For repertoire sequencing, the TCR beta CDR3 regions were amplified from RNA transcripts. Second-round multiplex PCR followed a first-round RT-PCR using HTBI primers. TCRdb passed the multiplex PCR reads through MiXCR, listing each CDR3 protein once. The sample lists about 550,000 distinct CDR3 sequences; roughly 39% were seen once. Clinicians diagnosed using symptoms, serum thyroxine, TRAb, thyroid ultrasound and orbital computed tomography. Study conclusions and caveats: Most thyroid-expanded clonotypes exceeding 0.001 frequency were also found in blood.

The chain uses TRBV14 and TRBJ1-4; no clear D gene. Source material: peripheral blood or thyroid tissue (not recorded which). This clonotype was obtained from an adult man with Graves' hyperthyroidism. DNA of the CDR3: TGTGCCAGCAGCCAAGAACTACATCGCGCCTGGGATGAAAAACTGTTTTTT. This sequence encodes CASSQELHRAWDEKLFF.